The T cell receptor (beta chain) described here comes from a study of cytomegalovirus exposure and HLA in healthy donors. The trim removed 5 bases at V and 6 bases at J, leaving 11 bases unmatched. The length of the CDR3 is 16 residues. Germline V gene sequence: CDR1 MNHEY, CDR2 SMNVEV (reference sequence). Turning to this clone: Its antigen is as yet unknown.

PCR amplification relied on 60 Vbeta primers (plus 13 Jbeta primers). Original processing methods: It was a later analysis that counted some 80 million unique TCR beta chains, of which 9 million to 13 million were shared. Repertoires were generated with immunoSEQ multiplex PCR, while TCRdb's copy carries only in-frame clones and drops some. Clonal size and the V and J genes are those of that table, whereas D and trimming came from the DNA. This table holds 120,000 or so clones, more than 75% found once. The study, taken as a whole, reports: Segments of the TCR beta V type were, in most cases, productive about 87% or about 30% of the time in an earlier analysis.

The specimen sequenced was PBMCs. The receptor's source is a man younger than 35 in good health and CMV-seronegative. The V gene is TRBV27, the J gene TRBJ1-5, with TRBD1 identical over 9 bases. The CDR3 region has the DNA TGTGCCAGCAGTGGATCGACCGGGACAGGGCTTCAGCCCCAGCATTTT. It translates to CASSGSTGTGLQPQHF.